A selection of T cell receptor beta chains follows, all from one sample in a study of blood T cells in healthy people across ages. TCRdb called the 5' RACE reads again in MiXCR, with one record for every CDR3 protein. The sample lists approximately 1.5 million distinct CDR3 sequences, about 31% seen once, with around 11% in the top ten. Material for sequencing was blood. These receptors were taken from a woman in her twenties or thirties in good health. CDR3s include the opening cysteine and the closing phenylalanine or tryptophan. The order of the fields is clone size, V gene, J gene, D gene, CDR3 DNA, CDR3 protein. D genes are given only for firm matches. Clone size is shown for a subset of rows, as once, few, many or a class of expanded clone.

clone_size: few
v_call: TRBV29-1
j_call: TRBJ1-2
d_call: TRBD1
cdr3_nt: TGCAGCGTTGAACGGGCGAACAGGGGCGGGGGAACTAACTATGGCTACACCTTC
cdr3_aa: CSVERANRGGGTNYGYTF

clone_size: few
v_call: TRBV4-1
j_call: TRBJ2-1
d_call: TRBD2
cdr3_nt: TGCGCCAGCAGCCAAGCATTCCCTGCGGGGGGCCACAATGAGCAGTTCTTC
cdr3_aa: CASSQAFPAGGHNEQFF

clone_size: NA
v_call: TRBV7-9
j_call: TRBJ1-5
d_call: NA
cdr3_nt: TGTGCCAGCAGCTTAGCCGGCGAAAATCAGCCCCAGCATTTT
cdr3_aa: CASSLAGENQPQHF

clone_size: few
v_call: TRBV7-9
j_call: TRBJ1-5
d_call: NA
cdr3_nt: TGTGCCAGCAGCTCGGGCCTTTTCCCCCAGCATTTT
cdr3_aa: CASSSGLFPQHF

clone_size: NA
v_call: TRBV6-5
j_call: TRBJ2-1
d_call: NA
cdr3_nt: TGTGCCAGCAGCCTGGACCCAAGTAGGAATGAACAGTTCTTC
cdr3_aa: CASSLDPSRNEQFF

clone_size: NA
v_call: TRBV20-1
j_call: TRBJ2-3
d_call: NA
cdr3_nt: TGCAGTGCTAGAGATCGCCAGCAGGGCACAGATACGCAGTATTTT
cdr3_aa: CSARDRQQGTDTQYF

clone_size: NA
v_call: TRBV2
j_call: TRBJ2-5
d_call: TRBD2
cdr3_nt: TGTGCCAGCAGTGAAGGGGCAGCGGGGAAGGGGACCCAGTACTTC
cdr3_aa: CASSEGAAGKGTQYF

clone_size: NA
v_call: TRBV21-1
j_call: TRBJ2-7
d_call: NA
cdr3_nt: TGTGCCAGCAGCAATCGGCTAGCGGGAGGGACCCTCTCCTACGAGCAGTACTTC
cdr3_aa: CASSNRLAGGTLSYEQYF

clone_size: NA
v_call: TRBV4-1
j_call: TRBJ2-2
d_call: NA
cdr3_nt: TGCGCCAGCAGCCAAAGGAGGCCAGGGCCCGGGGAGCTGTTTTTT
cdr3_aa: CASSQRRPGPGELFF

clone_size: NA
v_call: TRBV25-1
j_call: TRBJ2-7
d_call: NA
cdr3_nt: TGTGCCAGCAGTGTTTCTGGGAGTGATTACGAGCAGTACTTC
cdr3_aa: CASSVSGSDYEQYF

clone_size: few
v_call: TRBV6-2/TRBV6-3
j_call: TRBJ2-1
d_call: NA
cdr3_nt: TGTGCCAGCTTAGCCGGGAGCGCGACGGATGAGCAGTTCTTC
cdr3_aa: CASLAGSATDEQFF

clone_size: few
v_call: TRBV9
j_call: TRBJ2-3
d_call: TRBD1
cdr3_nt: TGTGCCAGCAGCGCCTCCGGGACAGGGGGCTCCCAGGATCACAGGTCTACGCAGTATTTT
cdr3_aa: CASSASGTGGSQDHRSTQYF

clone_size: many
v_call: TRBV29-1
j_call: TRBJ2-3
d_call: NA
cdr3_nt: TGCAGCGTTGTTTTGCGGGATCGCACAGATACGCAGTATTTT
cdr3_aa: CSVVLRDRTDTQYF

clone_size: NA
v_call: TRBV4-1
j_call: TRBJ1-5
d_call: NA
cdr3_nt: TGCGCCAGCAGCCTGATTATCAATCAGCCCCAGCATTTT
cdr3_aa: CASSLIINQPQHF

clone_size: NA
v_call: TRBV3-1
j_call: TRBJ2-5
d_call: TRBD2
cdr3_nt: TGTGCCAGCAGCCAAGCGACTAGCGGGAGCTCGACCCAGTACTTC
cdr3_aa: CASSQATSGSSTQYF

clone_size: NA
v_call: TRBV20-1
j_call: TRBJ2-7
d_call: NA
cdr3_nt: TGCAGTGCTAGAGTGCTAGCCCTAACCTACGAGCAGTACTTC
cdr3_aa: CSARVLALTYEQYF

clone_size: few
v_call: TRBV7-2
j_call: TRBJ2-1
d_call: NA
cdr3_nt: TGTGCCAGCAGCCTAGGAGGTCGGGCGTACGGAGAGCAGTTCTTC
cdr3_aa: CASSLGGRAYGEQFF

clone_size: NA
v_call: TRBV20-1
j_call: TRBJ2-1
d_call: NA
cdr3_nt: TGCAGTGCTAGCGCCTCCGGGACAACACTAACGGGAGGCCCCCTAAATGAGCAGTTCTTC
cdr3_aa: CSASASGTTLTGGPLNEQFF

clone_size: many
v_call: TRBV29-1
j_call: TRBJ1-2
d_call: TRBD1
cdr3_nt: TGCAGCGTTGGGACAGGGGGTGTGGATGGCTACACCTTC
cdr3_aa: CSVGTGGVDGYTF

clone_size: NA
v_call: TRBV2
j_call: TRBJ1-2
d_call: NA
cdr3_nt: TGTGCCAGCAGAGAACCAGGACGGTCCTATGGCTACACCTTC
cdr3_aa: CASREPGRSYGYTF

clone_size: NA
v_call: TRBV20-1
j_call: TRBJ1-2
d_call: NA
cdr3_nt: TGCAGTGCCTCCTCTGGCGTAAACTATGGCTACACCTTC
cdr3_aa: CSASSGVNYGYTF

clone_size: NA
v_call: TRBV7-2
j_call: TRBJ2-5
d_call: NA
cdr3_nt: TGTACCAGCAGCCTCTGGGACGGCCAAGAGACCCAGTACTTC
cdr3_aa: CTSSLWDGQETQYF

clone_size: NA
v_call: TRBV27
j_call: TRBJ2-5
d_call: TRBD2
cdr3_nt: TGTGCCAGCAGTTTAAGGTCCGGGACTAGCGACCCTCCCCAGTACTTC
cdr3_aa: CASSLRSGTSDPPQYF

clone_size: many
v_call: TRBV29-1
j_call: TRBJ2-1
d_call: NA
cdr3_nt: TGCAGCGTGCCCTCAGACAATGAGCAGTTCTTC
cdr3_aa: CSVPSDNEQFF

clone_size: NA
v_call: TRBV5-6
j_call: TRBJ2-7
d_call: TRBD2
cdr3_nt: TGTGCCAGCAGCAGGCCCCTAGCGGGCGAGCAGTACTTC
cdr3_aa: CASSRPLAGEQYF

clone_size: NA
v_call: TRBV27
j_call: TRBJ1-5
d_call: TRBD1
cdr3_nt: TGTGCCAGCAGTTTATCGGCCGGGACAGGGGGCAATCAGCCCCAGCATTTT
cdr3_aa: CASSLSAGTGGNQPQHF

clone_size: NA
v_call: TRBV3-1
j_call: TRBJ2-1
d_call: TRBD2
cdr3_nt: TGTGCCAGCAGCCACCGGGAGCGGGAGTCGTATGAGCAGTTCTTC
cdr3_aa: CASSHRERESYEQFF

clone_size: many
v_call: TRBV12-3/TRBV12-4
j_call: TRBJ1-2
d_call: TRBD1
cdr3_nt: TGTGCCAGCAGTTCGACAGGGGTCTATGGCTACACCTTC
cdr3_aa: CASSSTGVYGYTF

clone_size: NA
v_call: TRBV30
j_call: TRBJ1-2
d_call: NA
cdr3_nt: TGTGCCTGGAGTGTACGAGGGATCTATGGCTACACCTTC
cdr3_aa: CAWSVRGIYGYTF

clone_size: many
v_call: TRBV29-1
j_call: TRBJ2-5
d_call: NA
cdr3_nt: TGCAGCCATAACGTCGGGGAGTTGACCCAGTACTTC
cdr3_aa: CSHNVGELTQYF

clone_size: few
v_call: TRBV2
j_call: TRBJ2-3
d_call: TRBD2
cdr3_nt: TGTGCCACCAGACTAGCGGGGGGGAGAGATACGCAGTATTTT
cdr3_aa: CATRLAGGRDTQYF

clone_size: NA
v_call: TRBV28
j_call: TRBJ2-7
d_call: TRBD1
cdr3_nt: TGTGCCAGCAGGTCAGGGGGCGAGGGACTCCTCTCGGGCGAGCAGTACTTC
cdr3_aa: CASRSGGEGLLSGEQYF

clone_size: NA
v_call: TRBV6-2/TRBV6-3
j_call: TRBJ1-5
d_call: NA
cdr3_nt: TGTGCCAGCAGTTACGATCCCGGGACATCGGTTAGGCCCCAGCATTTT
cdr3_aa: CASSYDPGTSVRPQHF

clone_size: NA
v_call: TRBV5-1
j_call: TRBJ1-1
d_call: NA
cdr3_nt: TGCGCCAGCACCTCGGGGTCGAACACTGAAGCTTTCTTT
cdr3_aa: CASTSGSNTEAFF

clone_size: few
v_call: TRBV30
j_call: TRBJ1-2
d_call: NA
cdr3_nt: TGTGCCTGGAGTGTACGCAGTAACTATGGCTACACCTTC
cdr3_aa: CAWSVRSNYGYTF

clone_size: few
v_call: TRBV5-1
j_call: TRBJ2-5
d_call: TRBD1
cdr3_nt: TGCGCCAGCACCCGAGTAGGGGGCGGAGAGACCCAGTACTTC
cdr3_aa: CASTRVGGGETQYF

clone_size: few
v_call: TRBV14
j_call: TRBJ1-2
d_call: NA
cdr3_nt: TGTGCCAGCGGCCCCGGGACGGTCTATGGCTACACCTTC
cdr3_aa: CASGPGTVYGYTF

clone_size: NA
v_call: TRBV7-6
j_call: TRBJ2-5
d_call: NA
cdr3_nt: TGTGCCAGCAGCCTACCGACGGGACACGGGGGAGGGCCCGTTGGAGAGACCCAGTACTTC
cdr3_aa: CASSLPTGHGGGPVGETQYF

clone_size: few
v_call: TRBV4-1
j_call: TRBJ2-3
d_call: NA
cdr3_nt: TGCGCCAGCAGCCAAGTTGACGGGTACACAGATACGCAGTATTTT
cdr3_aa: CASSQVDGYTDTQYF

clone_size: few
v_call: TRBV5-1
j_call: TRBJ2-3
d_call: NA
cdr3_nt: TGCGCCAGCAGCTGGTCGGCGGAGACCACAGATACGCAGTATTTT
cdr3_aa: CASSWSAETTDTQYF

clone_size: NA
v_call: TRBV7-6
j_call: TRBJ1-2
d_call: TRBD1
cdr3_nt: TGTGCCAGCAGCTCGGGACAGTGGGGCTACACCTTC
cdr3_aa: CASSSGQWGYTF

clone_size: NA
v_call: TRBV29-1
j_call: TRBJ2-3
d_call: NA
cdr3_nt: TGCAGCGTTGGAGGACAGCCCCAAACAGATACGCAGTATTTT
cdr3_aa: CSVGGQPQTDTQYF

clone_size: NA
v_call: TRBV12-3/TRBV12-4
j_call: TRBJ2-3
d_call: TRBD2
cdr3_nt: TGTGCCAGCAGGGACGGGACTAGCGGACAAGATACGCAGTATTTT
cdr3_aa: CASRDGTSGQDTQYF